The entry below gives a single T cell receptor (beta chain) sequence along with its context. Its antigen is as yet unknown. Donors were systemically healthy Caucasian individuals from Russia aged about 6 to 90 years. The CDR3 extends over 15 amino acids. Germline V CDR1 and CDR2: KGHSH, LQKENI. The V and J ends lost 4 bases and 5 bases, in that order; junction bases with no gene match: 10. The data are from a study of blood T cells in healthy people across ages. With a J-beta primer mix and a sample-barcoded 5' primer, a second PCR ran about 6 to 11 cycles. TCRdb redid the calling of the 5' RACE reads with MiXCR, one entry per CDR3 protein. The table records approximately 670,000 distinct CDR3 sequences, 40% to 45% of them present only once. Points from the study as a whole: What prevented conclusive comparison of naive and antigen-experienced cells was that PBMCs were unsorted.

The sample consisted of blood. The chain links TRBV18 to TRBJ1-2, with TRBD1 matching over 7 bases. This receptor was identified in an elderly man in good health. The chain's CDR3 is CASSQTGQVIYGYTF. The CDR3 DNA is TGTGCCAGCTCACAAACTGGACAGGTGATTTATGGCTACACCTTC. Complete variable domain (other parts from reference TRBV18 and TRBJ1-2): NAGVMQNPRHLVRRRGQEARLRCSPMKGHSHVYWYRQLPEEGLKFMVYLQKENIIDESGMPKERFSAEFPKEGPSILRIQQVVRGDSAAYFCASSQTGQVIYGYTFGSGTRLTVV.